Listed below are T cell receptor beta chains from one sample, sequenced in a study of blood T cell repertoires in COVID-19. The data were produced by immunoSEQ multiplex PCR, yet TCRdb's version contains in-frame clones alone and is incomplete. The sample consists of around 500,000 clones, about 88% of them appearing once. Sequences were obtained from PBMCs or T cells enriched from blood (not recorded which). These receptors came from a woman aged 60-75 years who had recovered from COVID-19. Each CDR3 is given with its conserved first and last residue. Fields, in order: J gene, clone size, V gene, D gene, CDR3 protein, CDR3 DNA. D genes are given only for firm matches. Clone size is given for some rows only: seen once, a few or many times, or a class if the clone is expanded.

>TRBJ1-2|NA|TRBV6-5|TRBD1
CASSYTGEGYTF
TGTGCCAGCAGTTATACAGGGGAAGGCTACACCTTC
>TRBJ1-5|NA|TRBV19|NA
CASSIVLQGNQPQHF
TGTGCCAGTAGTATAGTTTTGCAGGGCAATCAGCCCCAGCATTTT
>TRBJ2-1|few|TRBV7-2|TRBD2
CASSLAPRLAGSYNYNEQFF
TGTGCCAGCAGCTTAGCCCCGCGGCTAGCGGGGTCATACAACTACAATGAGCAGTTCTTC
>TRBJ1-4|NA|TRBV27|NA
CASSSGRVEKLFF
TGTGCCAGCTCATCGGGCAGGGTTGAAAAACTGTTTTTT
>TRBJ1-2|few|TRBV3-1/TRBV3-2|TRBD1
CASSQGQGGGGYTF
TGTGCCAGCAGCCAAGGACAGGGGGGAGGTGGCTACACCTTC
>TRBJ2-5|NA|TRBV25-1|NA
CASRASSGDTGETQYF
TGTGCCAGCAGGGCCTCATCAGGGGATACAGGGGAGACCCAGTACTTC
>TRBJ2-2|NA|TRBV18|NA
CASSPGIGSAANTGELFF
TGTGCCAGCTCACCGGGTATAGGGAGCGCCGCGAACACCGGGGAGCTGTTTTTT
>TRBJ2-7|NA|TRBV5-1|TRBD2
CASSLRTSVYEQYF
TGCGCCAGCAGCCTCCGGACTAGTGTTTACGAGCAGTACTTC
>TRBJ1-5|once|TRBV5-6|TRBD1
CASSGSGGNQPQHF
TGTGCCAGCAGCGGGTCAGGGGGTAATCAGCCCCAGCATTTT
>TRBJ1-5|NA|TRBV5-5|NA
CASGLSGQGNQPQHF
TGTGCCAGCGGCCTCAGTGGGCAAGGAAATCAGCCCCAGCATTTT
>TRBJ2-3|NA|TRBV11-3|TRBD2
CASSQGLARNTDTQYF
TGTGCCAGCAGCCAAGGACTAGCGAGAAACACAGATACGCAGTATTTT
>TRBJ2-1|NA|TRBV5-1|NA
CASSLGAANEQFF
TGCGCCAGCAGCTTGGGGGCCGCCAATGAGCAGTTCTTC
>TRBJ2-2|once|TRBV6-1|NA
CASSGWGGPSTGELFF
TGTGCCAGCAGTGGATGGGGGGGCCCTTCCACCGGGGAGCTGTTTTTT
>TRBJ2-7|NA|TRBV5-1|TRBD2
CASSRGEGAYEQYF
TGCGCCAGCTCTCGCGGGGAGGGAGCCTACGAGCAGTACTTC
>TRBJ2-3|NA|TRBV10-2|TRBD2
CASSVTSAGADTQYF
TGCGCCAGCAGTGTAACTAGCGCCGGGGCAGATACGCAGTATTTT
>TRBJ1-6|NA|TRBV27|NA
CASRSLGGNSPLHF
TGTGCCAGCAGATCATTGGGGGGAAATTCACCCCTCCACTTT
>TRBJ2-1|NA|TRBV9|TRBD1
CASSMRQGADNEQFF
TGTGCCAGCAGCATGAGACAGGGGGCAGACAATGAGCAGTTCTTC
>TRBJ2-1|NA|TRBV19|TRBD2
CASSSSSGGALNEQFF
TGTGCCAGTAGTAGTTCTAGCGGGGGGGCGTTAAATGAGCAGTTCTTC
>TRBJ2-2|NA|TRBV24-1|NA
CATGTGMNTGELFF
TGTGCCACCGGTACAGGGATGAACACCGGGGAGCTGTTTTTT
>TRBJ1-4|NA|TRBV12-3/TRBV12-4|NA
CASSLGGWEKLFF
TGTGCCAGCAGTTTAGGGGGCTGGGAAAAACTGTTTTTT
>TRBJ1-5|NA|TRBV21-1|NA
CATGQRSPQPQHF
TGTGCCACCGGACAAAGGAGTCCTCAGCCCCAGCATTTT
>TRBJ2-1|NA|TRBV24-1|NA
CATSDLAAASYNEQFF
TGTGCCACCAGTGATTTGGCGGCAGCTTCTTACAATGAGCAGTTCTTC
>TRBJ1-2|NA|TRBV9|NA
CASSVEGIYGYTF
TGTGCCAGCAGCGTAGAGGGGATTTATGGCTACACCTTC
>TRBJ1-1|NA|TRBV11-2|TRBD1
CASSLVQGAWTEAFF
TGTGCCAGCAGCTTAGTCCAGGGGGCCTGGACTGAAGCTTTCTTT
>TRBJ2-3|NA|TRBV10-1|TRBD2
CASSESGALPDTQYF
TGCGCCAGCAGTGAAAGCGGGGCTCTCCCAGATACGCAGTATTTT
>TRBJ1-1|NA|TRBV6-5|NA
CASSSQGITEAFF
TGTGCCAGCAGTTCCCAGGGTATCACTGAAGCTTTCTTT
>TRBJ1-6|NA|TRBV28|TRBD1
CASITSDRDRVSLGSYNSPLHF
TGTGCCAGCATTACCTCAGACCGGGACAGGGTCAGCCTAGGCTCCTATAATTCACCCCTCCACTTT
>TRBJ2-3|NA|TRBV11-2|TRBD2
CASSSRGTTSSTDTQYF
TGTGCCAGCAGCTCCCGCGGGACTACTTCTAGCACAGATACGCAGTATTTT
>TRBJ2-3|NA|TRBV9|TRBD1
CASSNPGGADTQYF
TGTGCCAGCAGCAACCCAGGGGGCGCAGATACGCAGTATTTT
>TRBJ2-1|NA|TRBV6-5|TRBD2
CASSPGTSGYNEQFF
TGTGCCAGCAGTCCCGGGACTAGCGGTTACAATGAGCAGTTCTTC
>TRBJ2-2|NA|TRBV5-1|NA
CASSILRGADTGELFF
TGCGCCAGCAGCATCCTCCGCGGGGCCGACACCGGGGAGCTGTTTTTT
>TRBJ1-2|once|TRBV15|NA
CATSRDRLSVAGYTF
TGTGCCACCAGCAGAGACCGCTTGTCGGTTGCTGGCTACACCTTC
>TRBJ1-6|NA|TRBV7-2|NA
CASSLARWEGSPLHF
TGTGCCAGCTCCCTGGCTAGGTGGGAGGGTTCACCCCTCCACTTT
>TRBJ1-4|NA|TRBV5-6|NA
CASSPNLGGKLFF
TGTGCCAGCAGTCCAAACCTGGGCGGGAAACTGTTTTTT
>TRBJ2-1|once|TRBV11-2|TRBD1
CASSTGTGPSNEQFF
TGTGCCAGCAGCACCGGGACAGGGCCCAGTAATGAGCAGTTCTTC
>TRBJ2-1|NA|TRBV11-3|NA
CASRAPTDNEQFF
TGTGCCAGCAGAGCCCCCACAGACAATGAGCAGTTCTTC
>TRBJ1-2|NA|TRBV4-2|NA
CASSQEGRRIGYTF
TGTGCCAGCAGCCAAGAAGGGAGGCGGATTGGCTACACCTTC
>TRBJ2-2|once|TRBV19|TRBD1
CASSTTGGNTGELFF
TGTGCCAGTAGTACCACAGGGGGCAACACCGGGGAGCTGTTTTTT
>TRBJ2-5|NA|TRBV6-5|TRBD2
CASRGTGGAWETQYF
TGTGCCAGTCGGGGGACCGGGGGGGCCTGGGAGACCCAGTACTTC
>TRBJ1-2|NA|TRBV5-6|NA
CASSLGGYYGYTF
TGTGCCAGCAGCTTGGGAGGGTACTATGGCTACACCTTC
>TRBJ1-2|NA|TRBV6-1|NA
CASSETGANYGYTF
TGTGCCAGCAGTGAGACGGGAGCTAACTATGGCTACACCTTC
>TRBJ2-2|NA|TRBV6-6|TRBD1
CASSTRTGGNTGELFF
TGTGCCAGCAGTACCAGGACAGGGGGTAACACCGGGGAGCTGTTTTTT
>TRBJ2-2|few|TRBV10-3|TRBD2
CAISRLAGDPNTGELFF
TGTGCCATCAGTCGACTAGCGGGGGACCCGAACACCGGGGAGCTGTTTTTT
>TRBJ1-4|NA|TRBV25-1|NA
CASSPSGGGQGEKLFF
TGTGCCAGCAGCCCCAGCGGGGGGGGGCAGGGTGAAAAACTGTTTTTT
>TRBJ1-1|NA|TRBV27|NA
CASSPDSLPRRPEAFF
TGTGCCAGCAGTCCCGACAGCCTTCCCCGTAGGCCTGAAGCTTTCTTT
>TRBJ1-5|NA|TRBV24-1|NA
CATSDWGQNQPQHF
TGTGCCACCAGTGACTGGGGGCAGAATCAGCCCCAGCATTTT
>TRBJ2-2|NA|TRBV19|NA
CASSTSDGGRYTGELFF
TGTGCCAGTAGTACGAGTGACGGGGGGCGATACACCGGGGAGCTGTTTTTT
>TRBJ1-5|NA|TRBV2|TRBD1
CASRTQGAMAQPQHF
TGTGCCAGCAGGACACAGGGGGCTATGGCTCAGCCCCAGCATTTT
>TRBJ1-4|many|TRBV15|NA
CATSRVRRDDEKLFF
TGTGCCACCAGCAGAGTAAGGCGGGACGATGAAAAACTGTTTTTT
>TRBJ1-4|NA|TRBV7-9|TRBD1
CASSLMGQGGEKLFF
TGTGCCAGCAGCTTAATGGGACAGGGAGGTGAAAAACTGTTTTTT